This TCR beta chain appears in the sequencing data of a study of Ad26.COV2.S vaccination and SARS-CoV-2 variants. The wider study: Participant was drawn from the COV1001 Ad26.COV2.S trial arm.

General study results and limits: Vaccinees reportedly had broad spike-specific CD8+ and CD4+ T cell responses. Total T cell responses may have been underestimated by the TCR breadth and depth analyses.

Stated treatment: about 20 received Ad26.COV2.S at low or high dose, single or two shots; about 5 received placebo; per-sample allocation not given. Collection of samples fell on day 63 after the first vaccine or placebo injection. This clone was recorded only once. Antigen unknown. Sequenced by immunoSEQ multiplex PCR; TCRdb stores in-frame clones only, minus some. This table holds about 460,000 clones, 89% found once. This TCR was recovered from a person aged 18-65 years who received the Ad26.COV2.S COVID-19 vaccine or a placebo. Sequenced here: peripheral blood, sampled in a trial of Ad26.COV2.S vaccine versus placebo.

CDR3 DNA sequence: TGTGCCAGCAGTTTATTGAGGTCGGATGAGCAGTTCTTC. Translated: CASSLLRSDEQFF. The V call is TRBV27, the J call TRBJ2-1; no definite D call. CDR3 length: 13 amino acids. The V and J ends lost 1 base and 8 bases respectively, with 9 bases between them. Germline V gene data show CDR1 as MNHEY and CDR2 as SMNVEV (reference sequence).